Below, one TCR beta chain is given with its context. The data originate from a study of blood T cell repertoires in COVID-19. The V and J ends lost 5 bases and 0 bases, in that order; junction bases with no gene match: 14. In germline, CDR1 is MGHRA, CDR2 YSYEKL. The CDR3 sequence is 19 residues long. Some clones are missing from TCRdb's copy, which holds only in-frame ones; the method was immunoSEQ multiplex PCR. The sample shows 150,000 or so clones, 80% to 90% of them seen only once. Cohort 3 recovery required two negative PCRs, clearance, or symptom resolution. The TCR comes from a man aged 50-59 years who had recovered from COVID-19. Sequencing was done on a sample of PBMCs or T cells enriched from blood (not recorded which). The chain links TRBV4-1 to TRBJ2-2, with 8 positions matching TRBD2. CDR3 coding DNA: TGCGCCAGCAGCGCGGGTGGGGCAGCGGGGGTCCCGAACACCGGGGAGCTGTTTTTT. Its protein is CASSAGGAAGVPNTGELFF.